Listed here are 25 T cell receptor beta chains from one sample, sequenced in a study of vaccination and CD4 T cells after COVID-19. The antigens for these receptors are not known. Cultured CD4+ T cell DNA was sequenced using the Oncomine TCR Beta short-read assay. In TCRdb, the PCR reads were re-called with MiXCR into one record per CDR3 protein. Seen here are 2,500 to 3,500 distinct CDR3 sequences, roughly 80% observed once, and the top ten hold roughly 20%. As for treatment: roughly 10-day PBMC culture with coronavirus spike peptide pools or control peptides (ViraFEST assay). The source material was CD4+ T cells from blood, cultured in vitro. These receptors were collected from a human donor who had recovered from COVID-19.

The chain is built from TRBV20-1 and TRBJ2-2; D gene ambiguous. V was clipped by 0 bases and J by 3 bases, with 11 bases between them. In germline, CDR1 is DFQATT, CDR2 SNEGSKA (reference sequence). The CDR3 extends over 15 amino acids. The chain's CDR3 is CSARDLGSDTGELFF. For the CDR3, the DNA is TGCAGTGCTAGAGATCTAGGGTCCGACACCGGGGAGCTGTTTTTT.

The chain uses TRBV7-6 and TRBJ1-4; 8 positions agree with TRBD1. The CDR3 extends over 19 amino acids. The germline CDR1 and CDR2 sequences are SGHVS and FNYEAQ. V shed 5 bases and J 2 bases; nucleotides not matched to a gene: 16. The chain's CDR3 is CASSQKGQVNRGTNEKLFF. CDR3 bases: TGTGCCAGCAGCCAAAAGGGACAGGTCAACCGGGGCACTAATGAAAAACTGTTTTTT. Full variable domain (rest looked up from reference TRBV7-6 and TRBJ1-4): GAGVSQSPRYKVTKRGQDVALRCDPISGHVSLYWYRQALGQGPEFLTYFNYEAQQDKSGLPNDRFSAERPEGSISTLTIQRTEQRDSAMYRCASSQKGQVNRGTNEKLFFGSGTQLSVL.

The chain uses TRBV2 and TRBJ1-5; D not resolved. This CDR3 is 15 amino acids long. V was trimmed by 5 bases and J by 0 bases, leaving 11 bases between them. From germline, CDR1 is SNHLY and CDR2 FYNNEI. The CDR3 region has the DNA TGTGCCAGCAGTCCTGCGGATAATAGCAATCAGCCCCAGCATTTT. Protein sequence: CASSPADNSNQPQHF.

This clonotype was seen a handful of times. V gene TRBV11-2 combines with J gene TRBJ1-6; no firm D call. V was trimmed by 0 bases and J by 10 bases, leaving 7 bases between them. The germline CDR1 and CDR2 sequences are SGHAT and FQNNGV. The CDR3 is 13 amino acids. The CDR3 loop is CASSLERSSPLHF. In DNA, the CDR3 is TGTGCCAGCAGCTTAGAACGGTCCTCACCCCTCCACTTT.

The CDR3 nucleotides are TGCAGTGCTAGGACCCCAGGACGCACAGATACGCAGTATTTT. Its protein is CSARTPGRTDTQYF. The chain uses TRBV20-1 and TRBJ2-3; no reliable D call. The V gene lost 3 bases and the J gene lost 1 base, with 11 bases spanning the gap. The length of the CDR3 is 14 residues. Germline values: CDR1 DFQATT, CDR2 SNEGSKA (reference sequence).

The genes are TRBV15 and TRBJ1-3, with 8 bases lining up with TRBD1. The CDR3 contains 16 residues. The germline V gene has CDR1 LNHNV and CDR2 YYDKDF (reference sequence). The trim removed 3 bases at V and 2 bases at J, leaving 6 bases unmatched. The CDR3 DNA follows: TGTGCCACCAGCAGGGTACTGACAGGGGCTGGAAACACCATATATTTT. It encodes CATSRVLTGAGNTIYF.

The V gene is TRBV4-1, the J gene TRBJ1-1; 7 bases fit TRBD1. Germline assignment: CDR1 MGHRA and CDR2 YSYEKL. CDR3 length: 16 residues. V was clipped by 1 base and J by 5 bases; unmatched bases: 10. This chain's CDR3 is CASSQGRGRSFTEAFF. The CDR3 coding sequence is TGCGCCAGCAGCCAAGGAAGGGGGCGAAGTTTTACTGAAGCTTTCTTT.

This clonotype rates as large. V is TRBV6-1 and J is TRBJ2-1; tentative D call: TRBD2 (5 bases). With 6 bases removed from V and 4 bases from J, the gap between germline ends came to 16 bases. CDR1 is MNHNS, CDR2 SASEGT, per germline. The CDR3 has 15 amino acids. CDR3 amino acids: CASRPRPGSYNEQFF. CDR3 in DNA: TGTGCCAGCAGACCCCGACCGGGAAGTTACAATGAGCAGTTCTTC.

The J gene is TRBJ1-2, the V gene TRBV20-1; tentatively, D is TRBD1 (5 bases). Trimming pared 1 base from V and 6 bases from J, leaving 15 bases between. Germline CDR1 DFQATT, CDR2 SNEGSKA (reference sequence). The CDR3 runs to 14 residues. This chain's CDR3 is CSARAPPGGNGYTF. In nucleotides, the CDR3 is TGCAGTGCTAGAGCCCCCCCGGGGGGGAATGGCTACACCTTC.

This clonotype is categorized as large. CDR3 DNA sequence: TGTGCCAGCTCCACAAGCCCGGGGGACTATGGCTACACCTTC. Protein sequence: CASSTSPGDYGYTF. The chain couples TRBV18 to TRBJ1-2, with D possibly TRBD1 on 5 matching bases. The CDR3 has 14 residues. The germline V gene has CDR1 KGHSH and CDR2 LQKENI. Trimming removed 6 bases at V and 3 bases at J, with 14 bases between.

The chain carries TRBV7-2 and TRBJ2-2; D tentatively reads TRBD1 or TRBD2 (5 bases each). The CDR3 is made up of 17 amino acids. The V gene lost 5 bases and the J gene lost 1 base, with 17 bases spanning the gap. Germline CDR1 and CDR2: SGHTA and FQGNSA. Here the CDR3 reads CASSPQRDPWNTGELFF. The DNA of the CDR3 is TGTGCCAGCAGCCCTCAAAGGGACCCCTGGAACACCGGGGAGCTGTTTTTT. Variable domain in full (rest from reference TRBV7-2 and TRBJ2-2): GAGVSQSPSNKVTEKGKDVELRCDPISGHTALYWYRQSLGQGLEFLIYFQGNSAPDKSGLPSDRFSAERTGGSVSTLTIQRTQQEDSAVYLCASSPQRDPWNTGELFFGEGSRLTVL.

This sequence joins TRBV7-9 and TRBJ1-5, with D unresolved. V was clipped by 3 bases and J by 9 bases, with 15 bases between them. CDR3 size: 14 residues. Germline assignment: CDR1 SEHNR and CDR2 FQNEAQ (reference sequence). The CDR3 region is CASSFPTDQTPQHF. The CDR3 DNA is TGTGCCAGCAGCTTCCCGACGGACCAAACGCCCCAGCATTTT.

The rearrangement uses TRBV20-1 and TRBJ1-2; TRBD1 matches 9 bases. The V segment lost 5 bases and the J segment 4 bases; nucleotides outside the gene matches: 5. This CDR3 is built from 13 residues. Germline V CDR1 and CDR2: DFQATT, SNEGSKA (reference sequence). The CDR3 nucleotides read TGCAGTGCTGGGACAGGGTCTAGCTATGGCTACACCTTC. It codes for CSAGTGSSYGYTF.

This rearrangement joins TRBV7-3 to TRBJ2-5; TRBD2 matches 14 bases. Germline V gene lookup returns CDR1 SGHTA and CDR2 FQGTGA. Unmatched junction bases numbered 9, after V lost 3 bases and J lost 6 bases. The CDR3 spans 17 residues. CDR3 amino acids: CASSLTTSGGAGQTQYF. The CDR3 DNA reads as TGTGCCAGCAGCTTGACGACTAGCGGGGGGGCCGGGCAGACCCAGTACTTC.

This chain connects TRBV7-8 to TRBJ1-1; no firm D call. The CDR3 covers 14 residues. Germline assignment: CDR1 SGHVS and CDR2 FQNEAQ. Trimming stripped 5 bases from V and 0 bases from J, with 10 bases between. CDR3 loop: CASSPTRMNTEAFF. The DNA for the CDR3 is TGTGCCAGCAGCCCCACTCGAATGAACACTGAAGCTTTCTTT.

This clonotype was counted once. The chain combines TRBV10-3 with TRBJ2-1; D could derive from TRBD1 or TRBD2 (6 bases each). The CDR3 runs to 13 residues. The V gene lost 8 bases and the J gene lost 2 bases, with 10 bases spanning the gap. CDR1 is ENHRY and CDR2 is SYGVKD in the germline V gene. CDR3 in DNA: TGTGCCATCCTACGGGGGCCCTACAATGAGCAGTTCTTC. It specifies CAILRGPYNEQFF.

The rearrangement joins TRBV5-4 to TRBJ1-3; D is possibly TRBD1 (5 bases). Germline CDR1 is SGHNT and CDR2 is YYREEE (reference sequence). The germline V and J ends were trimmed by 0 bases and 0 bases, with 10 bases remaining between them. This CDR3 contains 16 residues. CDR3 amino acids: CASSLGGESSGNTIYF. As DNA, the CDR3 is TGTGCCAGCAGCTTGGGGGGGGAGAGCTCTGGAAACACCATATATTTT.

This chain links TRBV20-1 with TRBJ1-3; 7 bases match TRBD1. The CDR3 extends over 15 amino acids. Germline CDR1 reads DFQATT; CDR2 reads SNEGSKA (reference sequence). J gave up 4 bases and V 3 bases, and 9 bases lay outside the gene matches. CDR3 sequence: CSASLDGRGGNTIYF. CDR3 sequence (DNA): TGCAGTGCTAGTTTGGACGGCAGGGGGGGAAACACCATATATTTT.

The CDR3 spells CASSPRRGADTQYF. CDR3 DNA sequence: TGCGCCAGCAGCCCCCGGAGGGGAGCAGATACGCAGTATTTT. This chain connects TRBV4-3 to TRBJ2-3, with D possibly matching TRBD2 (6 bases). This CDR3 is 14 amino acids long. Trimming left V 4 bases short and J 4 bases short, with 12 bases between. The germline V gene encodes CDR1 LGHNA and CDR2 YSLEER.

This chain connects TRBV7-9 to TRBJ2-3, with D perhaps TRBD2 (6 bases). Germline assignment: CDR1 SEHNR and CDR2 FQNEAQ (reference sequence). CDR3 length equals 14 residues. Trimming removed 7 bases from V and 6 bases from J, with 17 bases in between. CDR3 region: CASNFGQGGDTQYF. CDR3 sequence (DNA): TGTGCCAGCAACTTCGGGCAGGGAGGCGATACGCAGTATTTT.

This clonotype was seen a few times. This CDR3 is CASRTFRGQETQYF. As DNA, the CDR3 is TGTGCCAGCAGGACCTTCAGAGGGCAAGAGACCCAGTACTTC. The V gene is TRBV6-2 or TRBV6-3, the J gene TRBJ2-5; the D gene is possibly TRBD2 (5 bases). Trimming removed 6 bases from V and 2 bases from J, with 13 bases in between. The CDR3 loop spans 14 amino acids. Germline V gives CDR1 MNHEY, CDR2 SVGEGT.

This clonotype appeared a few times. This sequence joins TRBV15 and TRBJ1-2; D not certain. CDR3 length equals 14 residues. Germline CDR1 reads LNHNV; CDR2 reads YYDKDF (reference sequence). V shed 3 bases and J shed 4 bases, with 12 bases lying between them. This chain's CDR3 is CATSRAKGPYGYTF. DNA for the CDR3: TGTGCCACCAGCAGGGCCAAGGGCCCCTATGGCTACACCTTC.

This rearrangement joins TRBV20-1 to TRBJ2-1; D call uncertain. This CDR3 contains 10 residues. Germline CDR1 DFQATT, CDR2 SNEGSKA (reference sequence). Trimming took 3 bases from V and 10 from J, leaving 7 bases between them. The CDR3 is CSASWPEQFF. CDR3 DNA sequence: TGCAGTGCTAGTTGGCCCGAGCAGTTCTTC.

This rearrangement joins TRBV6-5 to TRBJ2-3; tentatively, D is TRBD2 (5 bases). CDR3 length: 14 amino acids. Germline-derived CDR1 and CDR2 are MNHEY and SVGAGI. Trimming took off 4 bases at V and 2 bases at J, with 10 bases between the two ends. CDR3 residues: CASSLQRHTDTQYF. In DNA form, the CDR3 reads TGTGCCAGCAGTTTGCAGCGGCACACAGATACGCAGTATTTT.

The V gene is TRBV19, the J gene TRBJ1-5; 10 bases match TRBD1. The CDR3 loop spans 16 amino acids. Germline CDR1 reads LNHDA; CDR2 reads SQIVND (reference sequence). Trimming removed 6 bases from V and 7 bases from J; junction bases left unmatched: 12. The CDR3 sequence is CASRAYGTGVGQPQHF. CDR3 nucleotide sequence: TGTGCCAGTAGGGCGTATGGGACAGGGGTGGGACAGCCCCAGCATTTT.